A selection of T cell receptor beta chains follows, all from one sample in a study of T cell changes during pregnancy in multiple sclerosis. Here immunoSEQ multiplex PCR was the method, and the copy in TCRdb shows in-frame clones only, minus some. The sample lists 85,000 to 100,000 clones; 85% to 95% were seen once. The material sequenced was peripheral blood, taken after pregnancy. These receptors were taken from a female donor with multiple sclerosis, enrolled in a pregnancy study. The CDR3 runs from the conserved cysteine through the conserved F or W. A D gene is named only where the DNA matches it firmly. Clone size is not always given. Where it is, it says once, few, many or a class for expanded clones.

D	length	J	V	size	CDR3	DNA
.	14	TRBJ1-5	TRBV2	.	CASSGLGGNQPQHF	TGTGCCAGCAGTGGATTAGGGGGCAATCAGCCCCAGCATTTT
.	13	TRBJ2-7	TRBV7-6	.	CASSSQTTYEQYF	TGTGCCAGCAGCTCCCAGACAACCTACGAGCAGTACTTC
TRBD2	13	TRBJ2-1	TRBV10-2	medium-sized	CASNQREYNEQFF	TGCGCCAGCAACCAGCGGGAGTACAATGAGCAGTTCTTC
TRBD2	13	TRBJ2-2	TRBV5-1	.	CASSLAGTGELFF	TGCGCCAGCAGCTTAGCGGGGACCGGGGAGCTGTTTTTT
TRBD1	16	TRBJ2-3	TRBV5-1	.	CASSFGQGVWADTQYF	TGCGCCAGCAGCTTCGGGCAGGGGGTTTGGGCAGATACGCAGTATTTT
.	18	TRBJ2-1	TRBV10-1	.	CASSVALGTRGLYNEQFF	TGCGCCAGCAGTGTAGCCCTTGGGACTCGGGGTCTCTACAATGAGCAGTTCTTC
.	12	TRBJ1-2	TRBV5-1	.	CASSSNRVGYTF	TGCGCCAGCAGCTCGAACAGGGTCGGCTACACCTTC
.	15	TRBJ1-1	TRBV18	few	CASSPLGGGGTEAFF	TGTGCCAGCTCACCATTAGGAGGCGGCGGCACTGAAGCTTTCTTT
.	13	TRBJ2-3	TRBV10-1	.	CASSVTTTDTQYF	TGCGCCAGCAGTGTGACTACCACAGATACGCAGTATTTT
.	13	TRBJ1-2	TRBV28	.	CAKHGGTNYGYTF	TGTGCCAAGCATGGGGGGACTAACTATGGCTACACCTTC
.	13	TRBJ1-1	TRBV19	few	CASFNRADTEAFF	TGTGCCAGTTTTAACAGGGCCGACACTGAAGCTTTCTTT
.	14	TRBJ1-4	TRBV29-1	.	CSVPETGFEEKLFF	TGCAGCGTTCCCGAAACGGGGTTTGAGGAAAAACTGTTTTTT
.	15	TRBJ1-2	TRBV5-4	.	CASSQLPNRADGYTF	TGTGCCAGCAGCCAACTGCCCAACAGGGCTGACGGCTACACCTTC
TRBD1	13	TRBJ1-2	TRBV6-6	.	CASRGDRVYGYTF	TGTGCCAGCAGGGGCGACAGGGTATATGGCTACACCTTC
.	14	TRBJ2-3	TRBV9	.	CASSPRVWTDTQYF	TGTGCCAGCAGCCCCAGGGTTTGGACAGATACGCAGTATTTT
.	14	TRBJ2-7	TRBV7-8	.	CASSSRMGTYEQYF	TGTGCCAGCAGCTCCCGCATGGGGACTTACGAGCAGTACTTC
.	13	TRBJ2-1	TRBV4-2	.	CASSQDVTTEQFF	TGTGCCAGCAGCCAAGATGTAACTACCGAGCAGTTCTTC
TRBD2	20	TRBJ2-1	TRBV5-1	.	CASSPGLVAALMSSYNEQFF	TGCGCCAGCAGCCCGGGACTAGTGGCGGCCCTTATGAGCTCCTACAATGAGCAGTTCTTC
TRBD2	14	TRBJ2-5	TRBV27	.	CASSLRRGQETQYF	TGTGCCAGCAGTTTACGGCGGGGGCAAGAGACCCAGTACTTC
TRBD1	16	TRBJ2-7	TRBV4-1	.	CASSLTSRTGFYEQYF	TGCGCCAGCAGCCTCACATCCCGGACAGGGTTTTACGAGCAGTACTTC
.	14	TRBJ2-3	TRBV29-1	once	CSVSGGIGTDTQYF	TGCAGCGTTTCTGGGGGGATTGGCACAGATACGCAGTATTTT
TRBD2	17	TRBJ2-1	TRBV27	.	CASSPRENSGLYNEQFF	TGTGCCAGCAGTCCAAGAGAAAATAGCGGGCTCTACAATGAGCAGTTCTTC
.	14	TRBJ1-1	TRBV15	few	CATSTGHVNTEAFF	TGTGCCACCAGCACCGGACACGTGAACACTGAAGCTTTCTTT
.	16	TRBJ1-2	TRBV6-5	.	CASSYSRSGLAYGYTF	TGTGCCAGCAGTTACTCGAGGTCAGGGCTTGCCTATGGCTACACCTTC
TRBD1	15	TRBJ2-7	TRBV27	.	CASSSPGTGVYEQYF	TGTGCCAGCAGTTCCCCCGGGACAGGGGTGTACGAGCAGTACTTC
.	13	TRBJ1-2	TRBV5-6	.	CASSGASYYGYTF	TGTGCCAGCAGCGGGGCCAGCTACTATGGCTACACCTTC
.	15	TRBJ2-3	TRBV4-1	.	CASSQVGGMTDTQYF	TGCGCCAGCAGCCAAGTCGGCGGAATGACAGATACGCAGTATTTT
.	14	TRBJ2-1	TRBV7-2	.	CASSFASSYNEQFF	TGTGCCAGCAGCTTCGCTAGCTCCTACAATGAGCAGTTCTTC
.	15	TRBJ2-1	TRBV9	.	CASSAREESYNEQFF	TGTGCCAGCAGCGCCCGTGAGGAATCCTACAATGAGCAGTTCTTC
.	14	TRBJ2-3	TRBV6-5	.	CASSLDSFTDTQYF	TGTGCCAGCAGTTTGGACTCATTCACAGATACGCAGTATTTT
TRBD2	16	TRBJ2-3	TRBV5-1	.	CASSLIAGASTDTQYF	TGCGCCAGCAGCTTGATAGCGGGAGCTAGCACAGATACGCAGTATTTT
.	15	TRBJ2-3	TRBV18	.	CASSLQGYQTDTQYF	TGTGCCAGCTCACTACAGGGATACCAAACAGATACGCAGTATTTT
TRBD1	16	TRBJ1-6	TRBV30	.	CAYLRPGQGGFSPLHF	TGTGCCTATCTTCGGCCAGGACAGGGAGGATTTTCACCCCTCCACTTT
TRBD2	15	TRBJ2-1	TRBV9	.	CASSVGLAAYNEQFF	TGTGCCAGCAGCGTCGGACTAGCGGCTTACAATGAGCAGTTCTTC
.	14	TRBJ1-1	TRBV6-1	.	CASSDRGFGTEAFF	TGTGCCAGCAGTGACAGGGGTTTCGGCACTGAAGCTTTCTTT
TRBD1	14	TRBJ2-5	TRBV7-9	.	CASSSLQGAETQYF	TGTGCCAGCAGCTCTCTACAGGGGGCCGAGACCCAGTACTTC
.	12	TRBJ1-5	TRBV6-6	.	CASTGGNQPQHF	TGTGCCAGCACGGGGGGCAATCAGCCCCAGCATTTT
.	15	TRBJ2-2	TRBV7-9	.	CAGYTGNRVTGELFF	TGTGCCGGATATACAGGGAACCGTGTCACCGGGGAGCTGTTTTTT
.	13	TRBJ2-5	TRBV9	.	CASRTGGGETQYF	TGTGCCAGCAGAACAGGGGGGGGCGAGACCCAGTACTTC
TRBD2	16	TRBJ2-7	TRBV7-2	.	CASSAHRDYSSYEQYF	TGTGCCAGCAGCGCACACCGGGACTACAGCTCCTACGAGCAGTACTTC
TRBD2	14	TRBJ2-1	TRBV27	.	CASSRGSSYNEQFF	TGTGCCAGCAGTCGCGGGAGCTCCTACAATGAGCAGTTCTTC